A few counts support the clone carrying this T cell receptor (beta chain). These data come from a study of regulatory T cells in long-lasting Graves disease. CDR3 regions were amplified by Arm-PCR using iRepertoire HTBI primers to build TCR beta libraries. TCRdb re-derived calls from the multiplex PCR reads in MiXCR, one entry per CDR3 protein. The sample includes 350,000 to 450,000 distinct CDR3 sequences, approximately 12% of them seen just once. The CDR3 extends over 17 amino acids. V was clipped by 5 bases and J by 0 bases, with 19 bases between them. Time point denoted: newly diagnosed GD, antithyroid drugs for less than 3 months. PBMC-derived RNA was used for the TCR library. These sequences were also reported in another study, on T cells in Graves' hyperthyroidism and ophthalmopathy. Per that paper: Carried out on the TCR CDR3, a first-round RT-PCR used the HTBI primer set.

This receptor was identified in a woman aged 18-29 years with Graves disease. The sample was peripheral blood mononuclear cells (PBMCs), taken at new diagnosis, from a patient treated with antithyroid drugs. The chain recombines TRBV12-3 or TRBV12-4 with TRBJ2-5; the D call may be TRBD1 or TRBD2 (6 bases each). Here the CDR3 reads CASSPHRVGRYQETQYF. DNA of the CDR3: TGTGCCAGCAGTCCACACAGGGTGGGGAGGTACCAAGAGACCCAGTACTTC.